This note documents a single T cell receptor beta chain sequence. The specificity of this receptor is unknown. Base-call qualities are not available, and no considerably larger clone is one nucleotide away. This entry belongs to a study of shared clonotypes between healthy human individuals (dated by TCRdb to 2019 to 2021). About the full investigation: The cohort included a few men and a couple of women between 18 and 49 years of age. For each donor, three plates each were used for CD4 naive and CD4 memory, two plates were used for CD8 naive, and one plate was used for CD8 memory. To estimate repertoire size and how much clonotype sharing occurs between individuals, the study deeply sequenced the blood TCR repertoires of about five healthy adults. To increase sequencing depth and limit assay-specific biases, TCR repertoire library preparation and sequencing were carried out by different laboratories using diverse techniques. Between about 0.85 and 8.9 billion PBMCs per donor were obtained by leukapheresis.

TCR CDR3 regions were amplified from genomic DNA by multiplex PCR using the deep immunoSEQ assay. Extracted genomic DNA from each cell subset was distributed evenly across all wells of several immunoSEQ 96-well plates, and each plate was treated as a replicate. For sorted subsets, approximately 200 ng of genomic DNA, equivalent to around 29,000 T cell genomes, went into each replicate PCR. Purified libraries were quantified with a Qubit 3.0 fluorometer, sized on a Bioanalyzer 2100, and re-quantified with the KAPA Library Quantification kit. A separate single-read 150-cycle Illumina NextSeq 550 flow cell was used to sequence each immunoSEQ 96-well plate. As for the original processing: Because only junctional sequences without quality scores were contained in the immunoSEQ output, filtering matching that applied to full-length reads could not be performed. Sequences were annotated with PyIR, a Python wrapper for IgBLAST v1.9, and V/J genes and CDR3 were assigned using IMGT germline references. Any read was removed if the V/J assignment was weak (E-value above 1e-6), the CDR3 was missing, or the read contained stop codons, out-of-frame junctions, or ambiguous translated residues. A V3J clonotype was defined by an identical inferred V gene, J gene, and CDR3 amino acid sequence. Percentage overlap between repertoires was computed as shared unique clonotypes divided by the size of the smaller repertoire. RTK rarefaction, the Chao1 estimator, and Recon v2.1 estimates of unobserved clonotypes were used to assess repertoire richness. Generation probabilities for all TCRbeta clonotypes obtained by the gDNA method from a handful of donors were computed using OLGA. The source is immuneACCESS, and TCRdb retained only in-frame sequences with V and J called. Part of the clones is not carried over; for the studies checked, unresolved V genes explain less than half of this, and the remainder is unexplained. V and J calls and clone size are copied from that table; D and trimming were computed from the DNA. The sample yields under 1,900,000 clones; approximately 98.5% were counted once. The ten largest clones add up to 0.3% to 0.45% of the sample.

Study-level results and caveats: When a handful of donors were compared, the shared fraction of clonotypes was 5% to 6.5% for naive CD4, approximately 3.3% for naive CD8, 2.3% for memory CD4, and under 0.5% for memory CD8. The genetic and exposure-history diversity represented was limited by the small number of donors. Pairwise subsampling indicated that sequencing depth was expected to affect the degree of clonotype sharing among donors. Sampling was restricted to blood, and TCR repertoires in tissue are likely to differ from TCR repertoires in blood. Larger estimated clonotype richness was generally found for naive subsets than for memory subsets. Rarefaction of sorted-subset datasets indicated incomplete sequencing despite the large sequencing depth. Compared with non-shared clonotypes, clonotypes shared by all four sorted-subset donors had higher generation probabilities.

Donors were healthy HIV-negative adults with no recently reported acute infections or vaccinations. Every donor was a Caucasian adult living in Nashville, Tennessee, USA. CD4+ T cells were enriched by magnetic negative selection; naive cells were then positively selected on CD45RA, and the negative fraction formed the memory subset. Blood was obtained by leukapheresis, after which PBMCs were separated by Ficoll-Histopaque density gradient centrifugation and cryopreserved in liquid nitrogen vapor phase. Purity and quantity of every magnetically sorted T cell population were checked by analytical flow cytometry. From each sorted fraction, genomic DNA was isolated and quantified by UV absorbance on a Nanodrop 2000c. The V end gives up 2 bases and the J end 7 bases, leaving 5 bases in the junction not matched to a gene. CDR1 and CDR2 were assigned from the germline V gene as SGHRS and YFSETQ. CDR3 length: 15 amino acids, cysteine to phenylalanine. The only DNA kept is the CDR3, 45 bases in frame from the first base.

The sequenced sample consisted of naive CD4+ T cells sorted from blood. According to the study, the label for this sample's cell subset or site signals: CD45RA+ positively selected. This TCR derives from a man aged 25-45 years in good health. The sequence joins TRBV5-1 to TRBJ2-1, and 11 junctional nucleotides match TRBD1. The CDR3 region has the sequence CASSLSGTGGNEQFF. The DNA reads as follows: TGCGCCAGCAGCTTATCCGGGACAGGGGGGAATGAGCAGTTCTTC.